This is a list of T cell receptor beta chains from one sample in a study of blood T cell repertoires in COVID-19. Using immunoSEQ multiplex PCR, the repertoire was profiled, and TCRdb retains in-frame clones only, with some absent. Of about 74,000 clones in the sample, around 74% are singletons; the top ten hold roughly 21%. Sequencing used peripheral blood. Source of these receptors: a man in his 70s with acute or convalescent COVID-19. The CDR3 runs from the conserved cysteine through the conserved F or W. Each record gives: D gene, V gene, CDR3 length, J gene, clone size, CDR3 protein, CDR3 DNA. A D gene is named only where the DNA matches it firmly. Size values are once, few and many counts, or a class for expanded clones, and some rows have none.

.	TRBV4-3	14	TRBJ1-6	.	CASSREGSNSPLHF	TGCGCCAGCAGCCGGGAGGGCAGCAATTCACCCCTCCACTTT
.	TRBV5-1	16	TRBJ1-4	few	CASSLGVVAGDEKLFF	TGCGCCAGCAGCTTGGGAGTAGTGGCAGGGGACGAAAAACTGTTTTTT
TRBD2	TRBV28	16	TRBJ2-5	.	CASSRGGGPLQETQYF	TGTGCCAGCAGCCGCGGGGGAGGCCCCCTCCAAGAGACCCAGTACTTC
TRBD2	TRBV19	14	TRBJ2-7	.	CASSWGDYGGEQYF	TGTGCCAGTAGCTGGGGGGACTACGGGGGCGAGCAGTACTTC
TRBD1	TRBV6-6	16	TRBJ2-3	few	CASRTGLKADTDTQYF	TGTGCCAGCAGGACAGGGTTAAAGGCGGACACAGATACGCAGTATTTT
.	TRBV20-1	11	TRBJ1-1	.	CSARPYTEAFF	TGCAGTGCTAGACCTTACACTGAAGCTTTCTTT
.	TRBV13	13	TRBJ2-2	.	CASSPRGYGELFF	TGTGCCAGCAGCCCCAGGGGCTACGGGGAGCTGTTTTTT
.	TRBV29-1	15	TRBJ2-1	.	CSVEGRSGGYNEQFF	TGCAGCGTTGAAGGGCGGAGTGGAGGCTACAATGAGCAGTTCTTC
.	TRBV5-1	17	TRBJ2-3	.	CASSLKGGAPSTDTQYF	TGCGCCAGCAGCTTGAAAGGGGGAGCCCCTAGCACAGATACGCAGTATTTT
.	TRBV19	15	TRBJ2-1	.	CASSRGVFAYNEQFF	TGTGCCAGTAGTAGGGGGGTGTTCGCCTACAATGAGCAGTTCTTC
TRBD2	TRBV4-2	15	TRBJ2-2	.	CASSQEAGGARELFF	TGTGCCAGCAGCCAAGAGGCGGGAGGCGCCCGGGAGCTGTTTTTT
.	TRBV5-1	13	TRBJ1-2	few	CASSLGQPQGYTF	TGCGCCAGCAGCCTCGGACAGCCCCAGGGCTACACCTTC
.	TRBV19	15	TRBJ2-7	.	CASSIDRSWKYEQYF	TGTGCCAGTAGTATAGATCGGAGTTGGAAATACGAGCAGTACTTC
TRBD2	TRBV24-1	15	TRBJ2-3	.	CATSDALAGADTQYF	TGTGCCACCAGTGACGCACTAGCGGGAGCAGATACGCAGTATTTT
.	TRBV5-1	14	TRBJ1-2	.	CASSLDRANYGYTF	TGCGCCAGCAGCTTGGACAGAGCTAACTATGGCTACACCTTC
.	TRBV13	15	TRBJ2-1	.	CASSPLVPARNEQFF	TGTGCCAGCAGCCCCTTAGTCCCTGCACGCAATGAGCAGTTCTTC
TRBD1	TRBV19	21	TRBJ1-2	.	CASSRGIAQGAKTPSGGGYTF	TGTGCCAGTAGTCGGGGGATTGCACAGGGGGCGAAAACACCCTCAGGAGGAGGCTACACCTTC
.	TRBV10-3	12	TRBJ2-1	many	CAISGLEREQFF	TGTGCCATCAGTGGCCTAGAGCGGGAGCAGTTCTTC
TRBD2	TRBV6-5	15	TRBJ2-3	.	CASSWSGTSTDTQYF	TGTGCCAGCAGTTGGAGCGGGACTAGCACAGATACGCAGTATTTT
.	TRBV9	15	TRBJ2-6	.	CASSPRPTGANVLTF	TGTGCCAGCAGCCCCCGTCCAACAGGGGCCAACGTCCTGACTTTC
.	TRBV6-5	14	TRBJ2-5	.	CASSYVGGFETQYF	TGTGCCAGCAGTTACGTTGGGGGGTTTGAGACCCAGTACTTC
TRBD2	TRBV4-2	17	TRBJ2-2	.	CASSQGGLAVITGELFF	TGTGCCAGCAGCCAAGGTGGACTAGCGGTTATTACCGGGGAGCTGTTTTTT
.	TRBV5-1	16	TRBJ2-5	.	CASSLAGGREGETQYF	TGCGCCAGCAGCTTGGCCGGGGGGCGGGAAGGAGAGACCCAGTACTTC
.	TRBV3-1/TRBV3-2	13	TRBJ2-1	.	CASSQGRHNEQFF	TGTGCCAGCAGCCAGGGCCGTCACAATGAGCAGTTCTTC
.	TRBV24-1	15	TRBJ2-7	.	CATSEARGGAHEQYF	TGTGCCACCAGTGAGGCGAGGGGGGGGGCTCACGAGCAGTACTTC
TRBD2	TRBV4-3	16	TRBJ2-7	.	CASSQLAGGVSYEQYF	TGCGCCAGCAGCCAGCTAGCGGGAGGTGTCTCCTACGAGCAGTACTTC
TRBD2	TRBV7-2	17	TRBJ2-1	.	CASSLGRTSGRGNEQFF	TGTGCCAGCAGCTTAGGCCGGACTAGCGGGAGGGGCAATGAGCAGTTCTTC
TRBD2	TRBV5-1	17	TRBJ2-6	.	CASSPGGVHSGANVLTF	TGCGCCAGCAGTCCGGGGGGAGTGCACTCTGGGGCCAACGTCCTGACTTTC
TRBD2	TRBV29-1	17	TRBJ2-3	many	CSVERGSGLEYTDTQYF	TGCAGCGTTGAACGGGGGTCCGGACTAGAATACACAGATACGCAGTATTTT
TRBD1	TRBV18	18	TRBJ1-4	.	CASSPFPGQGSGKEKLFF	TGTGCCAGCTCACCCTTTCCGGGACAGGGATCGGGGAAAGAAAAACTGTTTTTT
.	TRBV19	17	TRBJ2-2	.	CASSIGKRRGNTGELFF	TGTGCCAGTAGTATAGGAAAAAGGAGGGGCAACACCGGGGAGCTGTTTTTT
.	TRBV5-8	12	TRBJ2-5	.	CASSLVEETQYF	TGTGCCAGCAGCTTGGTAGAAGAGACCCAGTACTTC
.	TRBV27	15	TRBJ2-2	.	CASSFWQGRTGELFF	TGTGCCAGCAGTTTTTGGCAGGGGCGGACCGGGGAGCTGTTTTTT
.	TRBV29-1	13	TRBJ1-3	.	CSCSGASGNTIYF	TGCAGCTGTTCAGGGGCTTCTGGAAACACCATATATTTT
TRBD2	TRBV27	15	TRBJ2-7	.	CASSQTAGTTYEQYF	TGTGCCAGCAGTCAGACAGCGGGAACCACCTACGAGCAGTACTTC
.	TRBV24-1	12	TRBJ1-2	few	CATIEGREGYTF	TGTGCCACCATTGAGGGTCGGGAAGGCTACACCTTC
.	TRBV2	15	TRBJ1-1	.	CASSSHEVVNTEAFF	TGTGCCAGCAGTTCTCACGAGGTCGTGAACACTGAAGCTTTCTTT
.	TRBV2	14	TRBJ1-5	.	CASSEGRGSQPQHF	TGTGCCAGCAGTGAAGGGCGGGGATCCCAGCCCCAGCATTTT